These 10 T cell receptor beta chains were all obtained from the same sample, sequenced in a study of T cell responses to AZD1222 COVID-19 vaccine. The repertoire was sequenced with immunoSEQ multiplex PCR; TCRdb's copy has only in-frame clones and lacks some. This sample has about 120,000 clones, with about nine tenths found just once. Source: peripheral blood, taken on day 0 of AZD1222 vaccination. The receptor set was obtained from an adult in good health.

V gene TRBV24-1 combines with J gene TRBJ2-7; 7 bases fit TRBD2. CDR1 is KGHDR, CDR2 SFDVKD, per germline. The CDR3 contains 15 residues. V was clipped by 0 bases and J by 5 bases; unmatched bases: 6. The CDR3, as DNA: TGTGCCACCAGTGATTTGGGGGCGGGGGACGACGAGCAGTACTTC. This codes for CATSDLGAGDDEQYF.

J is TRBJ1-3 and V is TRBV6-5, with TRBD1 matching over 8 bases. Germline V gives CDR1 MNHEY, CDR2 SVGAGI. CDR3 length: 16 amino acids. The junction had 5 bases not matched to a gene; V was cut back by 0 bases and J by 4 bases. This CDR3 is CASSYSQGAEGNTIYF. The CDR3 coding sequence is TGTGCCAGCAGTTACTCGCAGGGGGCGGAAGGAAACACCATATATTTT.

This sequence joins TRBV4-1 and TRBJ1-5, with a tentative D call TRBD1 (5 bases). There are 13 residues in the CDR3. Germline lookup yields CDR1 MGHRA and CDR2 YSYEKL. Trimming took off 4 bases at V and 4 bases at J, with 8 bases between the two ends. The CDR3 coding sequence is TGCGCCAGCAGCCTGGGACGGAATCAGCCCCAGCATTTT. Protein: CASSLGRNQPQHF.

The CDR3 sequence is CASSSSGAGANVLTF. CDR3 coding DNA: TGTGCCAGCAGCTCTAGTGGGGCTGGGGCCAACGTCCTGACTTTC. V usage is TRBV7-9 and J usage is TRBJ2-6; D uncertain. With 4 bases removed from V and 2 bases from J, the gap between germline ends came to 9 bases. This CDR3 region has 15 residues. From germline, CDR1 is SEHNR and CDR2 FQNEAQ (reference sequence).

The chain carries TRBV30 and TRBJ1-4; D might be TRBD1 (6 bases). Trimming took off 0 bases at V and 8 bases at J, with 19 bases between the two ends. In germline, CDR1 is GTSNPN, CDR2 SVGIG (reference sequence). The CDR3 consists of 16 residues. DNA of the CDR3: TGTGCCTGGAGTGTAATGGGGTACAGGGTTGGGGAAAAACTGTTTTTT. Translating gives CAWSVMGYRVGEKLFF.

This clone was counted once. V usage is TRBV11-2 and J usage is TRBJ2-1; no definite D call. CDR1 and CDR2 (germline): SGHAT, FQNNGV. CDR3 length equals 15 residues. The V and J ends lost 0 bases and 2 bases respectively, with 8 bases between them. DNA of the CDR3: TGTGCCAGCAGCTTAGACAGTACTGCCTACAATGAGCAGTTCTTC. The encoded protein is CASSLDSTAYNEQFF.

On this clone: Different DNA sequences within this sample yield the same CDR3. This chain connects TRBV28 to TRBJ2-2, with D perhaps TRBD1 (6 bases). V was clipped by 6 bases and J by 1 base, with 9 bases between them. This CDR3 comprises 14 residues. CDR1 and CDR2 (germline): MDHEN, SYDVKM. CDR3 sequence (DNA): TGTGCCAGCAGGTCGGGACAGAACACCGGGGAGCTGTTTTTT. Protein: CASRSGQNTGELFF.

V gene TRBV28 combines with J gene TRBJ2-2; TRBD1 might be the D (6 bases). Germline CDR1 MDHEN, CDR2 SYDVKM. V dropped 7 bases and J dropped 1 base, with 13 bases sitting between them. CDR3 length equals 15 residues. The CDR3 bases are TGTGCCAGCATCCCACGGGGACAGAACACCGGGGAGCTGTTTTTT. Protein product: CASIPRGQNTGELFF.

The CDR3 loop is CASSSPGTGAGGEQFF. The CDR3 DNA follows: TGTGCCAGCAGCTCGCCCGGGACAGGGGCAGGCGGGGAGCAGTTCTTC. V gene TRBV7-3 combines with J gene TRBJ2-1; TRBD1 matches at 10 bases. CDR1 is SGHTA and CDR2 is FQGTGA in the germline V gene. The junction had 13 bases not matched to a gene; V was cut back by 4 bases and J by 10 bases. This CDR3 is built from 16 residues.

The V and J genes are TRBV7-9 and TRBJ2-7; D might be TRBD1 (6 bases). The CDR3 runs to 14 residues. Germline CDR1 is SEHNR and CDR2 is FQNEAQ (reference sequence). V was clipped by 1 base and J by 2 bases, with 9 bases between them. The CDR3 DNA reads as TGTGCCAGCAGCTTAGGGACAGATACCTACGAGCAGTACTTC. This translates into CASSLGTDTYEQYF.